This T cell receptor beta chain was obtained from a study of quantifying T cell responses using KT2 cells. About the study: TCR alpha and beta constant-region primers primed reverse transcription of RNA. Under optimum conditions, T4 ligation efficiency was estimated at more than 9.5%.

Germline CDR1 reads SGHTA; CDR2 reads FQGNSA. The CDR3 consists of 15 residues. V trimming: 4 bases; J trimming: 4 bases; junction bases outside the gene matches: 7. Known numbers of the T cell clone KT2 were added to PBMC. Fixed numbers of PBMC received varying amounts of KT2 cells. Ten or more counts support this clonotype. An oligo carrying a UMI was ligated to the cDNA 3' end. An equimolar mix of RC1.1 and RC1.2 primed the beta chain across TRBC1 and TRBC2. TCR alpha and beta chains were handled separately starting at the second PCR. TCRdb independently ran MiXCR on the UMI-ligation and nested PCR reads; one entry per CDR3 protein. The data show about 33,000 distinct CDR3 sequences, 10% to 13% seen once.

The TCR comes from a human donor. Sequencing used PBMCs spiked with cells of the T cell clone KT2. The rearrangement links TRBV7-2 to TRBJ2-7, with 10 bases that match TRBD2. DNA of the CDR3: TGTGCCAGCAGCTACGCGGCTAGCGGGAGTTACGAGCAGTACTTC. This gives the protein CASSYAASGSYEQYF.